These 12 T cell receptor beta chains originate from one sample sequenced in a study of CD8 T cells in Susac syndrome. A quantity of 0.5 to 1 ug RNA underwent reverse transcription using random hexamers. TCRdb independently ran MiXCR on the immunoSEQ multiplex PCR reads; one entry per CDR3 protein. Among 100,000 to 150,000 distinct CDR3 sequences, roughly 94% were seen once, and the ten largest hold around 0.1%. Sequencing was carried out using CD4+ T cells from PBMCs. These receptors were collected from a human donor in good health.

CDR3 nucleotides: TGTGCCAGCTCACCCGGGACAGTTAATGAAAAACTGTTTTTT. Protein: CASSPGTVNEKLFF. The genes are TRBV18 and TRBJ1-4, with 7 nucleotides matching TRBD1. The germline V gene has CDR1 KGHSH and CDR2 LQKENI. The V segment lost 3 bases and the J segment 4 bases; nucleotides outside the gene matches: 2. The CDR3 sequence is 14 residues long. Supplemented by reference TRBV18 and TRBJ1-4, the full variable domain reads NAGVMQNPRHLVRRRGQEARLRCSPMKGHSHVYWYRQLPEEGLKFMVYLQKENIIDESGMPKERFSAEFPKEGPSILRIQQVVRGDSAAYFCASSPGTVNEKLFFGSGTQLSVL.

This chain uses TRBV19 with TRBJ2-5; D is possibly TRBD1 (6 bases). V lost 6 bases to trimming and J lost 4 bases, with 12 bases between them. This CDR3 comprises 13 residues. CDR1 and CDR2 from the germline V gene are LNHDA and SQIVND (reference sequence). The CDR3 DNA reads as TGTGCCAGTAGACCGGGACAATCAGAGACCCAGTACTTC. Protein product: CASRPGQSETQYF.

V usage is TRBV2 and J usage is TRBJ2-2, with 8 bases identical to TRBD2. The CDR3 runs 13 residues. The V and J ends lost 8 bases and 5 bases, in that order; junction bases with no gene match: 4. From germline, CDR1 is SNHLY and CDR2 FYNNEI. CDR3 sequence reads: CASGGLVTGELFF. The CDR3 bases are TGTGCCAGCGGGGGACTAGTTACCGGGGAGCTGTTTTTT.

The chain combines TRBV20-1 with TRBJ2-7, with TRBD2 matching over 7 bases. The CDR3 runs to 14 residues. CDR1 is DFQATT and CDR2 is SNEGSKA in the germline V gene (reference sequence). J lost 3 bases, V lost 3 bases, and 8 bases had no gene match. The CDR3 DNA reads TGCAGTGCTAGGGAGGGAGGGCCAGACTACGAGCAGTACTTC. It translates to CSAREGGPDYEQYF.

A single count supports this clonotype. The genes are TRBV7-9 and TRBJ2-7, with D possibly matching TRBD1 (6 bases). V was trimmed by 3 bases and J by 2 bases, leaving 11 bases between them. Germline V gene sequence: CDR1 SEHNR, CDR2 FQNEAQ (reference sequence). CDR3 size: 14 residues. CDR3 region: CASSLMTGTYEQYF. The CDR3, as DNA: TGTGCCAGCAGCTTGATGACAGGAACCTACGAGCAGTACTTC.

The rearrangement joins TRBV18 to TRBJ2-6; D not resolved. Germline CDR1 KGHSH, CDR2 LQKENI. V shed 5 bases and J shed 2 bases, with 10 bases lying between them. The CDR3 totals 15 residues. The CDR3: CASSSATAGANVLTF. The CDR3 coding sequence is TGTGCCAGCTCATCGGCCACGGCTGGGGCCAACGTCCTGACTTTC.

This clonotype was seen only once. The chain is built from TRBV28 and TRBJ1-2; D is undetermined. Germline assignment: CDR1 MDHEN and CDR2 SYDVKM. The CDR3 loop spans 12 amino acids. Trimming stripped 11 bases from V and 3 bases from J, with 13 bases between. As DNA, the CDR3 is TGTGCCGGTGGATGGGCAGACTATGGCTACACCTTC. This translates into CAGGWADYGYTF.

The J gene is TRBJ2-1, the V gene TRBV9, with 12 bases fitting TRBD2. Trimming took 4 bases from V and 7 from J; bases not matched to a gene: 6. The CDR3 runs 15 residues. Germline V lookup: CDR1 SGDLS, CDR2 YYNGEE. CDR3 amino acids: CASSPGLAGKNEQFF. CDR3 nucleotide sequence: TGTGCCAGCAGCCCAGGACTAGCGGGAAAAAATGAGCAGTTCTTC.

The chain couples TRBV28 to TRBJ1-1, with D perhaps matching TRBD1 (5 bases). The CDR3 is made up of 14 amino acids. CDR1 is MDHEN and CDR2 is SYDVKM in the germline V gene. The V end lost 7 bases, the J end lost 7 bases, and 19 bases lay between the germline ends. The CDR3 region has the DNA TGTGCCAGCATTCCTTCCAGGGAAGGTGTTGAAGCTTTCTTT. Its translation is CASIPSREGVEAFF.

The rearrangement uses TRBV30 and TRBJ2-3; 8 bases map to TRBD2. The CDR3 runs 15 residues. The ends lost 1 base at V and 4 bases at J; junction bases unmatched: 7. Germline V gene sequence: CDR1 GTSNPN, CDR2 SVGIG (reference sequence). Here the CDR3 DNA reads TGTGCCTGGAGTGAGGGACTAGACGCAGCAGATACGCAGTATTTT. It specifies CAWSEGLDAADTQYF.

A single count supports this clonotype. This rearrangement joins TRBV3-1 to TRBJ2-5, with D possibly being TRBD2 (6 bases). The germline gives CDR1 LGHDT, CDR2 YNNKEL (reference sequence). The CDR3 is 15 residues long. With 2 bases removed from V and 3 bases from J, the gap between germline ends came to 13 bases. CDR3 in amino acids: CASSQRGSGEETQYF. CDR3 in DNA: TGTGCCAGCAGCCAACGGGGTAGCGGAGAAGAGACCCAGTACTTC.

V gene TRBV18 combines with J gene TRBJ2-2, with 7 bases identical to TRBD2. Germline V gene sequence: CDR1 KGHSH, CDR2 LQKENI. The junction had 8 bases not matched to a gene; V was cut back by 1 base and J by 3 bases. The CDR3 consists of 17 residues. CDR3 sequence: CASSPRLSGVDTGELFF. The CDR3 nucleotides read TGTGCCAGCTCACCACGTTTGAGCGGGGTCGACACCGGGGAGCTGTTTTTT.